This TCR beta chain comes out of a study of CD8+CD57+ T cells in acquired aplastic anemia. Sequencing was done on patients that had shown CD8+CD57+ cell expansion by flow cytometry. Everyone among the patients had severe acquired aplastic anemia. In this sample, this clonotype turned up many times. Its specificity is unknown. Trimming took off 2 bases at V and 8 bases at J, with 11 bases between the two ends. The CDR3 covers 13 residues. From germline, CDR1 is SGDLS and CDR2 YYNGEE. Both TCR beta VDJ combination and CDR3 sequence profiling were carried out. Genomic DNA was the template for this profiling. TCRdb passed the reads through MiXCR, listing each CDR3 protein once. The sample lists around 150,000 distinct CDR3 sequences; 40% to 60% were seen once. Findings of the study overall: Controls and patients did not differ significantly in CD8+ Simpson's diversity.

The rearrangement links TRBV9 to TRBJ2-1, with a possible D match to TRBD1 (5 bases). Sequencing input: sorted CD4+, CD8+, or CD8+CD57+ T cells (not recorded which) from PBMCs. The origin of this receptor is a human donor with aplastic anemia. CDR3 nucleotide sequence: TGTGCCAGCAGCGTGCCAGGGTTAGATGAGCAGTTCTTC. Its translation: CASSVPGLDEQFF.